This T cell receptor (beta chain) stems from a study of blood T cell repertoires in COVID-19. Looking at the study overall: The United States, Italy and Spain supplied acute and convalescent COVID-19 samples. Sources were T cells, B-cell-depleted T cells, or PBMCs; the material itself was cDNA or gDNA.

In germline, CDR1 is SGHNT, CDR2 YENEEA. V was pared by 3 bases and J by 4 bases, with 9 bases between. CDR3 size: 14 residues. Authors' data handling: Amplification with reference gene primers provided the estimates of nucleated cell counts. The repertoire was sequenced with immunoSEQ multiplex PCR; TCRdb's copy has only in-frame clones and lacks some. The V and J calls and clone size are taken from that table; D and trimming were inferred from the DNA. The table records 270,000 or so clones, approximately 77% of them present only once. Sequenced material: peripheral blood. The TCR originated in a young woman with acute or convalescent COVID-19. The rearrangement uses TRBV11-3 and TRBJ2-2, with TRBD1 as a possible D gene (6 bases). The CDR3 sequence: CASSLTQGTGELFF. The CDR3 DNA reads as TGTGCCAGCAGCTTGACACAGGGCACCGGGGAGCTGTTTTTT.